This T cell receptor (beta chain) was captured by sequencing in a study of CXCR3-negative and CXCR3-positive naive CD8 T cells (dated by TCRdb to about 2019). Study-level background: About 150 million TRB reads were obtained in total, roughly 1.5 +/- 0.3 million reads per library. The diversity and physicochemical repertoire analyses included eleven to twelve donors pooled from two independent experiments. The TRBV-TRBJ cluster analysis covered naive subsets from a handful of donors and memory cells from 3 donors. Broader findings and caveats from the paper: TRBV-TRBJ usage was similar between naive CXCR3-negative and CXCR3-positive cells from the same donor, while memory cells showed distinct patterns. Both naive subsets had comparably high repertoire diversity, while memory CD8+ T cells had much lower repertoire diversity. Because surface CD5, which is linked to self-reactivity in mice, was comparable between the naive subsets, TCR interaction strength was also inferred from TRB CDR3 physicochemical properties. TRB CDR3s from CXCR3-positive naive cells showed higher hydrophobicity (lower Kidera factor 4), lower energy, and higher strength and volume indices than CXCR3-negative naive cells. Freshly isolated PBMCs were used for most assays because CXCR3 expression partially decreased after cryopreservation.

TCRdb names NextSeq 550 as the instrument used. The Human TCR Profiling Kit (MiLaboratory) was used to make UMI-labeled 5' RACE TRB cDNA libraries. cDNA synthesis used the entire amount of extracted RNA, and PCR amplification then used the entire amount of cDNA produced. The libraries were made side by side, with each library going through the same number of PCR cycles. Turning to the authors' computational methods: MIGEC and MiXCR extracted about 50,000 +/- 10,000 unique UMI-labeled TRB cDNA molecules per library, requiring at least two reads per UMI. On average, roughly 40,000 +/- 10,000 functional in-frame TRB CDR3 nucleotide clonotypes lacking stop codons were found per library. After each sample was downsampled to 5000 UMI-labeled TRB molecules, VDJtools was used to calculate diversity metrics such as normalized Shannon-Wiener and Chao1. For the central five CDR3 residues, VDJtools calculated physicochemical properties weighted by clonotype size, namely interaction energy, strength, volume and Kidera factor 4. Each CDR3 protein sequence appears as one entry after TCRdb reprocessed the reads, and no DNA is included. TCRdb, rather than the study authors, made the V and J calls. In this sample's table one finds roughly 110,000 distinct CDR3 sequences. The top ten clonotypes cover over 0.35% of the sample.

Spanning cysteine to phenylalanine, the CDR3 consists of 13 amino acids. No DNA was logged. CDR1 and CDR2, looked up from the germline V gene, are MDHEN and SYDVKM. A note on this clonotype: Which antigen it targets is not known.

For each CD8+ T cell subset, flow sorting was done in triplicate, and 310,000 or so cells per subset went directly into RLT lysis buffer. To keep memory contaminants out, a stringent definition of naive CD8+ T cells was applied: CD45RO-CCR7+CD27+CD95-. Standard density gradient centrifugation was used to isolate peripheral blood mononuclear cells from buffy coats. Naive CXCR3-negative and CXCR3-positive CD8+ T cells were flow-sorted on a FACSAria III. Total RNA was extracted from sorted cells with an RNeasy Mini Kit. The TCR comes from a human donor in good health. Some clones in this sample may be carry-over from other donors' samples. Material: naive CXCR3+ CD8+ T cells from blood. The cell subset or site label on this specimen signifies: CD45RO-CCR7+CD27+CD95- naive CD8+ T cells expressing CXCR3 (TNR3+). The chain links TRBV28 with TRBJ1-5; TCRdb lists TRBD1, though no DNA is available to test this call. CDR3 sequence: CASSPPADQPQHF.